This is a list of T cell receptor beta chains from one sample in a study of cytomegalovirus exposure and HLA in healthy donors. Method: immunoSEQ multiplex PCR; TCRdb's copy keeps in-frame clones and lacks some. In all, the sample yields 200,000 to 250,000 clones. The specimen sequenced was PBMCs. Every receptor here comes from a girl aged 2-10 years in good health and CMV-seropositive. Both conserved end residues are part of each CDR3. D genes are given only for firm matches.

CDR3aa | CDR3nt | j_gene | v_gene | d_gene
CASSATHRQHHEAFF | TGTGCCAGCAGCGCGACCCATCGACAGCATCATGAAGCTTTCTTT | TRBJ1-1 | TRBV5-6 | -
CATSLSGIGEQYF | TGTGCCACCTCTTTGTCAGGGATCGGCGAGCAGTACTTC | TRBJ2-7 | TRBV5-6 | -
CASEGQVNTEAFF | TGTGCCAGCGAGGGACAGGTGAACACTGAAGCTTTCTTT | TRBJ1-1 | TRBV28 | TRBD1
CASSVGPTGEQYF | TGTGCCAGCAGCGTCGGTCCCACGGGCGAGCAGTACTTC | TRBJ2-7 | TRBV9 | -
CASSLVQGNTEAFF | TGTGCCAGCAGTTTAGTCCAGGGGAACACTGAAGCTTTCTTT | TRBJ1-1 | TRBV28 | -
CASRRGQAYGYTF | TGTGCCAGCAGGCGCGGACAGGCCTATGGCTACACCTTC | TRBJ1-2 | TRBV28 | TRBD1
CASKRPGNSNTEAFF | TGTGCCAGCAAACGTCCGGGGAACTCGAACACTGAAGCTTTCTTT | TRBJ1-1 | TRBV28 | -
CASSLISGRETQYF | TGTGCCAGCAGTTTAATCAGCGGGAGGGAGACCCAGTACTTC | TRBJ2-5 | TRBV28 | TRBD2
CASSAGTSGSTDTQYF | TGTGCCAGCAGCGCAGGCACTAGCGGATCCACAGATACGCAGTATTTT | TRBJ2-3 | TRBV9 | TRBD2
CASLYSGRGTDTQYF | TGTGCCAGTCTTTATAGCGGGAGGGGCACAGATACGCAGTATTTT | TRBJ2-3 | TRBV2 | TRBD2
CSVELWGQGLGNIQYF | TGCAGCGTTGAATTATGGGGACAGGGATTGGGAAACATTCAGTACTTC | TRBJ2-4 | TRBV29-1 | TRBD1
CASSIAWGRVETQYF | TGTGCCAGTAGTATAGCTTGGGGGAGGGTCGAGACCCAGTACTTC | TRBJ2-5 | TRBV19 | TRBD2
CASSASSGRASDTQYF | TGTGCCAGCAGCGCTTCTAGCGGGAGAGCCTCAGATACGCAGTATTTT | TRBJ2-3 | TRBV7-8 | TRBD2
CASSGSYEQYF | TGTGCCAGCAGTGGAAGTTACGAGCAGTACTTC | TRBJ2-7 | TRBV6-1 | -